One sample yielded the 12 T cell receptor beta chains listed below, sequenced in a study of OX40 agonist ivuxolimab in advanced cancers. Generated by immunoSEQ multiplex PCR, the TCRdb table keeps only in-frame clones and is missing some. In the table there are about 85,000 clones, 87% of which are singletons. This sample comprised CD4+ or CD8+ T cells sorted from blood, obtained in a trial of the OX40 agonist ivuxolimab. These receptors were taken from an adult with an advanced solid tumor such as melanoma, head and neck, liver or kidney cancer.

The rearrangement uses TRBV9 and TRBJ1-2, with a weak D call TRBD1 (5 bases). Deletions cut 0 bases from V and 3 bases from J, with 15 bases between. Germline-derived CDR1 and CDR2 are SGDLS and YYNGEE. This CDR3 has 16 amino acids. The CDR3 spells CASSVGRPGSDYGYTF. CDR3 nucleotides: TGTGCCAGCAGCGTAGGGAGACCAGGGAGCGACTATGGCTACACCTTC.

This sequence joins TRBV29-1 and TRBJ2-5; the match to TRBD1 covers 10 bases. Germline V gene data show CDR1 as SQVTM and CDR2 as ANQGSEA. The CDR3 has 15 amino acids. V shed 6 bases, J shed 7 bases, and the junction held 14 bases outside the gene matches. DNA of the CDR3: TGCAGCGTCGCACAACCGGGGGACAGGGGTGGGACCCAGTACTTC. Translated, it gives CSVAQPGDRGGTQYF.

The chain uses TRBV5-6 and TRBJ2-1; tentatively, D is TRBD1 (6 bases). The CDR3 length is 13 residues. Deletions cut 2 bases from V and 6 bases from J, with 9 bases between. Germline values: CDR1 SGHDT, CDR2 YYEEEE. The chain's CDR3 is CASSLRGGNEQFF. The CDR3 DNA follows: TGTGCCAGCAGCTTACGAGGGGGCAATGAGCAGTTCTTC.

The chain is built from TRBV4-2 and TRBJ1-1; D ambiguous. Trimming removed 4 bases from V and 5 bases from J, with 17 bases in between. Germline V lookup: CDR1 LGHNA, CDR2 YNFKEQ. The CDR3 is 15 amino acids. This CDR3 is CASSLEGWVETEAFF. In DNA form, the CDR3 reads TGTGCCAGCAGCCTGGAGGGATGGGTGGAAACTGAAGCTTTCTTT.

This clone has just a few counts. The chain recombines TRBV2 with TRBJ1-5; D uncertain. Trimming shortened V by 3 bases and J by 6 bases, and 12 bases separated the two germline ends. The CDR3 covers 14 residues. CDR1 is SNHLY, CDR2 FYNNEI, per germline. This CDR3 reads CASSDRGRVQPQHF. The CDR3 DNA reads as TGTGCCAGCAGTGATCGGGGTAGGGTTCAGCCCCAGCATTTT.

The sample holds one count of this clone. This chain uses TRBV6-5 with TRBJ1-3; D call uncertain. Per the germline V gene, CDR1 is MNHEY and CDR2 is SVGAGI. V was shortened by 6 bases and J by 7 bases, with 16 bases between the two germline ends. CDR3 length: 14 amino acids. The CDR3 loop is CASRPGGSGNTIYF. The CDR3 DNA reads TGTGCCAGCAGACCGGGAGGCTCGGGGAACACCATATATTTT.

The V and J genes are TRBV10-3 and TRBJ2-1; 15 bases line up with TRBD2. The ends lost 2 bases at V and 5 bases at J; junction bases unmatched: 7. CDR3 length equals 18 residues. Germline values: CDR1 ENHRY, CDR2 SYGVKD. CDR3 DNA: TGTGCCATCAGTGAGCCGGGACTAGCGGGGGGCAATCACAATGAGCAGTTCTTC. Amino acids: CAISEPGLAGGNHNEQFF.

The V call is TRBV2, the J call TRBJ1-1; D gene uncertain. The CDR3 has 14 residues. Germline values: CDR1 SNHLY, CDR2 FYNNEI. V was clipped by 9 bases and J by 1 base, with 15 bases between them. The DNA of the CDR3 is TGTGCCAGTATCCGGGTGGGAGGGAACACTGAAGCTTTCTTT. Translation gives CASIRVGGNTEAFF.

The rearrangement joins TRBV4-1 to TRBJ1-1, with D perhaps TRBD1 (5 bases). The V gene's germline CDR1 is MGHRA and CDR2 YSYEKL. The CDR3 consists of 17 residues. V shed 1 base and J shed 3 bases, with 18 bases lying between them. The CDR3 region has the DNA TGCGCCAGCAGCCAAGGACCAGGGAGGCGAGTGCACACTGAAGCTTTCTTT. Amino acids: CASSQGPGRRVHTEAFF.

This chain joins TRBV11-2 and TRBJ2-3; 10 nucleotides match TRBD2. The germline V gene encodes CDR1 SGHAT and CDR2 FQNNGV. CDR3 length equals 15 residues. V was pared by 2 bases and J by 5 bases, with 4 bases of the junction left unmatched. The CDR3 region has the DNA TGTGCCAGCAGCTTACTAGCGGGAGTTATAGATACGCAGTATTTT. Amino acids: CASSLLAGVIDTQYF.

The CDR3 sequence: CASSSRPSSGEQYF. CDR3 sequence (DNA): TGTGCCAGCAGTTCGAGACCCTCTTCGGGGGAGCAGTACTTC. This chain connects TRBV19 to TRBJ2-7, with a tentative D call TRBD2 (5 bases). The germline gives CDR1 LNHDA, CDR2 SQIVND (reference sequence). This CDR3 has 14 residues. Between the trimmed V and J ends, which lost 9 bases and 7 bases, there was a span of 22 bases.

The rearrangement uses TRBV6-5 and TRBJ2-3; D gene uncertain. From germline, CDR1 is MNHEY and CDR2 SVGAGI. V was pared by 0 bases and J by 2 bases, with 12 bases between. This CDR3 has 16 amino acids. Here the CDR3 reads CASSYSAGWATDTQYF. The CDR3 DNA sequence: TGTGCCAGCAGTTACTCAGCCGGGTGGGCCACAGATACGCAGTATTTT.